The 15 T cell receptor beta chains reported below all come from one sample, sequenced in a study of PD-1 blockade in classical Hodgkin lymphoma. The assay was immunoSEQ multiplex PCR, and TCRdb's table has in-frame clones only and misses some. The data show 6,900 or so clones, with 65% to 90% seen just once and 42% held by the top ten. Time point reported: cycle 4 day 1 (C4D1), after more than 5 weeks of nivolumab. With no exception, relapse followed autologous stem cell transplantation in all patients, and brentuximab vedotin exposure varied. Specimen: peripheral blood mononuclear cells (PBMCs), collected before the fourth cycle of nivolumab. These receptors came from a human donor with classical Hodgkin lymphoma.

The J gene is TRBJ2-7, the V gene TRBV18; TRBD2 is a possible D gene (5 bases). Germline V gene data show CDR1 as KGHSH and CDR2 as LQKENI. V was clipped by 6 bases and J by 2 bases, with 14 bases between them. The CDR3 is made up of 14 amino acids. CDR3 sequence (DNA): TGTGCCAGCTCCCACGGGGTCCCTACCTACGAGCAGTACGTC. Protein sequence: CASSHGVPTYEQYV.

The gene calls are TRBV5-6 and TRBJ2-5; D is uncertain. V gave up 0 bases and J gave up 2 bases, with 8 bases separating them. CDR1 is SGHDT, CDR2 YYEEEE, per germline. This CDR3 is built from 14 residues. The CDR3 DNA reads TGTGCCAGCAGCTTGGGGGCATTTCAAGAGACCCAGTACTTC. Translated, it gives CASSLGAFQETQYF.

The chain employs TRBV4-1 and TRBJ2-3; D call uncertain. CDR3 length: 16 amino acids. Trimming left V 3 bases short and J 3 bases short, with 16 bases between. Germline V lookup: CDR1 MGHRA, CDR2 YSYEKL. The CDR3 reads CASSQSNTLGTDTQYF. DNA of the CDR3: TGCGCCAGCAGCCAGTCCAATACTTTGGGAACAGATACGCAGTATTTT.

This clone was observed a few times. The rearrangement links TRBV6-1 to TRBJ1-3, with TRBD1 as a possible D gene (6 bases). Per the germline V gene, CDR1 is MNHNS and CDR2 is SASEGT. CDR3 size: 15 residues. V lost 2 bases and J lost 4, with 12 bases in between. The CDR3 protein is CASSEWGGRGNTIYF. The CDR3 coding sequence is TGTGCCAGCAGTGAATGGGGGGGGCGAGGAAACACCATATATTTT.

V usage is TRBV6-5 and J usage is TRBJ1-2; D ambiguous. V was trimmed by 2 bases and J by 6 bases, leaving 16 bases between them. The CDR3 contains 15 residues. Germline V gives CDR1 MNHEY, CDR2 SVGAGI. CDR3 nucleotides: TGTGCCAGCAGTTACCTCTCGGGCCTGGGCGATGGCTACACCTTC. Encoded protein: CASSYLSGLGDGYTF.

CDR3 DNA sequence: TGTGCCAGCAACGCGGGGGGCCTAGCCAAAAACATTCAGTACTTC. It translates to CASNAGGLAKNIQYF. The J gene is TRBJ2-4, the V gene TRBV9, with 8 bases lining up with TRBD2. Germline-derived CDR1 and CDR2 are SGDLS and YYNGEE. The CDR3 spans 15 residues. Trimming took 6 bases from V and 0 from J; bases not matched to a gene: 5.

This rearrangement joins TRBV5-4 to TRBJ2-2; no definite D call. Germline loops: CDR1 SGHNT, CDR2 YYREEE (reference sequence). The CDR3 has 13 residues. The V and J ends lost 1 base and 4 bases respectively, with 5 bases between them. The CDR3 here is CASSLRLTGELFF. The CDR3 coding sequence is TGTGCCAGCAGCTTGAGGCTCACCGGGGAGCTGTTTTTT.

V is TRBV15 and J is TRBJ2-1, with D perhaps TRBD2 (6 bases). Per germline, CDR1 LNHNV and CDR2 YYDKDF (reference sequence). The V end lost 0 bases, the J end lost 3 bases, and 9 bases lay between the germline ends. The CDR3 sequence is 15 residues long. This chain's CDR3 is CATSRERGSYNEQFF. The CDR3, as DNA: TGTGCCACCAGCAGAGAGCGGGGAAGCTACAATGAGCAGTTCTTC.

The chain links TRBV19 to TRBJ1-2; D gene unclear. Trimming pared 7 bases from V and 4 bases from J, leaving 13 bases between. The length of the CDR3 is 13 residues. Germline CDR1 reads LNHDA; CDR2 reads SQIVND (reference sequence). In nucleotides, the CDR3 is TGTGCCAGTACTAGGGCCCGCGGCTATGGCTACACCTTC. It translates to CASTRARGYGYTF.

The chain has TRBV30 and TRBJ1-2; a possible D gene is TRBD1 (5 bases). The germline gives CDR1 GTSNPN, CDR2 SVGIG (reference sequence). CDR3 length equals 16 residues. V lost 1 base, J lost 2 bases, and 17 bases lay in between. The CDR3 reads CAWSAPYRRGNYGYTF. The CDR3 DNA is TGTGCCTGGAGTGCCCCTTACAGGCGTGGGAACTATGGCTACACCTTC. Full variable domain (outside the CDR3, taken from reference TRBV30 and TRBJ1-2): SQTIHQWPATLVQPVGSPLSLECTVEGTSNPNLYWYRQAAGRGLQLLFYSVGIGQISSEVPQNLSASRPQDRQFILSSKKLLLSDSGFYLCAWSAPYRRGNYGYTFGSGTRLTVV.

The rearrangement joins TRBV5-1 to TRBJ2-1; no reliable D call. Germline CDR1 reads SGHRS; CDR2 reads YFSETQ. The CDR3 sequence is 12 residues long. V was pared by 1 base and J by 6 bases, with 5 bases between. The CDR3 here is CASSLFFNEQFF. The CDR3 nucleotides read TGCGCCAGCAGCTTGTTTTTCAATGAGCAGTTCTTC.

V and J are TRBV12-5 and TRBJ1-1, with a weak D call TRBD1 (6 bases). Trimming cost V 1 base and J 5 bases, with 20 bases left between them. Germline CDR1 and CDR2: LGHNT and FRNRAP. The CDR3 totals 17 residues. CDR3 sequence (DNA): TGTGCTAGTGGTTTGGCCTCACTTAGACAGGAGTTAACTGAAGCTTTCTTT. Translating it yields CASGLASLRQELTEAFF.

The chain has TRBV27 and TRBJ1-4; D gene unclear. Germline V CDR1 and CDR2: MNHEY, SMNVEV (reference sequence). The V and J ends lost 3 bases and 5 bases respectively, with 7 bases between them. The CDR3 totals 13 residues. The CDR3 reads CASSFLLNEKLFF. The CDR3 DNA reads TGTGCCAGCAGTTTCCTACTGAATGAAAAACTGTTTTTT. The complete variable domain, with remaining parts taken from reference TRBV27 and TRBJ1-4, reads EAQVTQNPRYLITVTGKKLTVTCSQNMNHEYMSWYRQDPGLGLRQIYYSMNVEVTDKGDVPEGYKVSRKEKRNFPLILESPSPNQTSLYFCASSFLLNEKLFFGSGTQLSVL.

This clone showed up just once. The J gene is TRBJ1-6, the V gene TRBV6-5; D unresolved. V lost 6 bases and J 6 bases, leaving 15 bases between the germline ends. The germline V gene encodes CDR1 MNHEY and CDR2 SVGAGI. CDR3 length equals 15 residues. In nucleotides, the CDR3 is TGTGCCAGCAGGAGTGGAGGGAGCGGTAATTCACCCCTCCACTTT. Its translation: CASRSGGSGNSPLHF.

This clone was counted a few times. The V and J genes are TRBV11-3 and TRBJ1-3, with 7 nucleotides matching TRBD1. Germline lookup yields CDR1 SGHNT and CDR2 YENEEA. With 7 bases clipped from V and 0 bases from J, the junction kept 3 bases outside the gene matches. The CDR3 is 14 residues long. The CDR3 bases are TGTGCCAGCACTACAGGGGTCTCTGGAAACACCATATATTTT. Its translation is CASTTGVSGNTIYF.